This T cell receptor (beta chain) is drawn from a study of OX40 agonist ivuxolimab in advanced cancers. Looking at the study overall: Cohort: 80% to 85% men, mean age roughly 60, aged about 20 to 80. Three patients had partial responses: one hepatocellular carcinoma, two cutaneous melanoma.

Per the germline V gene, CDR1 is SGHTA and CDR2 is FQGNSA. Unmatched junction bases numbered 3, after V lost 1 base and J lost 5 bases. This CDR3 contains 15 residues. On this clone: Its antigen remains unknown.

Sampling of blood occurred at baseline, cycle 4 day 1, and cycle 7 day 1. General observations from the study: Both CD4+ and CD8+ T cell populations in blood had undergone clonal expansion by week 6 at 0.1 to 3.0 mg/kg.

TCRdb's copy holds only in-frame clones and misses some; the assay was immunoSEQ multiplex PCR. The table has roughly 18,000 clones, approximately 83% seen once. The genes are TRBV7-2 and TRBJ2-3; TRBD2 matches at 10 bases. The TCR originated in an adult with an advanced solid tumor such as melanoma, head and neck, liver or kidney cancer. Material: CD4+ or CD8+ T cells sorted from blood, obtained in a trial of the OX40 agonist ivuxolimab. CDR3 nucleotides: TGTGCCAGCAGCTTAGGTTCTAGCGGGAGAGATACGCAGTATTTT. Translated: CASSLGSSGRDTQYF.